The T cell receptor beta chain under discussion was sequenced for a study of blood T cell repertoires in COVID-19. Study context: Acute and convalescent COVID-19 specimens originated in the United States, Italy and Spain. T cells, B-cell-depleted T cells, or PBMCs provided the cDNA or gDNA that served as material.

Source study methods: By means of reference gene primer amplification, nucleated cell counts were estimated. The repertoire was sequenced with immunoSEQ multiplex PCR; TCRdb's copy has only in-frame clones and lacks some. V and J calls and clone size follow that table, whereas D and trimming were derived from the DNA. There are about 130,000 clones in the sample; around 70% occur only once, and roughly 5.5% lies in the top ten. The CDR3 totals 15 residues. V shed 6 bases and J 1 base; nucleotides not matched to a gene: 4. Germline V gives CDR1 KGHDR, CDR2 SFDVKD. This clonotype was sampled from a man in his sixties with acute or convalescent COVID-19. The genes are TRBV24-1 and TRBJ2-7; 11 bases line up with TRBD1. Input material: peripheral blood. The DNA of the CDR3 is TGTGCCACCAGTCGAGGACAGGGGGCTTCCTACGAGCAGTACTTC. Translation: CATSRGQGASYEQYF.